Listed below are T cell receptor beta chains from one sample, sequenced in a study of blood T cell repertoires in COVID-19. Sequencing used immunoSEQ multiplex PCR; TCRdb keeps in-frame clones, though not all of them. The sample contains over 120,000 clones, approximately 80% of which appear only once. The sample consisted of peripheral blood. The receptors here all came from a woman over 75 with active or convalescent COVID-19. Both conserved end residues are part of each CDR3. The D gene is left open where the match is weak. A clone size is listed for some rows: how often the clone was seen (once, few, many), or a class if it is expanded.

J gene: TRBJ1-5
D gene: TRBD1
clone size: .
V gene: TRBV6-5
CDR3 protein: CASGDRYSNQPQHF
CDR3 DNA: TGTGCCAGCGGGGACAGATATAGCAATCAGCCCCAGCATTTT

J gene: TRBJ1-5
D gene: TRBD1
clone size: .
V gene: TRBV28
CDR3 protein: CASRPGQGHFSNQPQHF
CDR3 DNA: TGTGCCAGCAGACCGGGACAGGGACACTTTAGCAATCAGCCCCAGCATTTT

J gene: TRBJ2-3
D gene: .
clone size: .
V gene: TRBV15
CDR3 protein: CATSKTGDGTDTQYF
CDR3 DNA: TGTGCCACCAGCAAGACGGGGGATGGCACAGATACGCAGTATTTT

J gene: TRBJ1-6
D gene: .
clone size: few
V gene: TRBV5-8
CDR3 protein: CASSKGNSYNSPLHF
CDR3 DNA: TGTGCCAGCAGCAAGGGGAACTCCTATAATTCACCCCTCCACTTT

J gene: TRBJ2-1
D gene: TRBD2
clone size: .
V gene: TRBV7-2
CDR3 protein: CASSLMAGGPNEQFF
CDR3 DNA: TGTGCCAGCAGCTTAATGGCGGGGGGCCCCAATGAGCAGTTCTTC

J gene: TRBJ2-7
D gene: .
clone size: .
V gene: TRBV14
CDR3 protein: CASSPGENSYEQYF
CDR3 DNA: TGTGCCAGCAGCCCCGGAGAAAACTCCTACGAGCAGTACTTC

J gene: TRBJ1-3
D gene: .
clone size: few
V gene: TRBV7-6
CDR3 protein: CASSLDPDSAQSSGNTIYF
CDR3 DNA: TGTGCCAGCAGCTTAGATCCCGACAGCGCTCAGAGCTCTGGAAACACCATATATTTT

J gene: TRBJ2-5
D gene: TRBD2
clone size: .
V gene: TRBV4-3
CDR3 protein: CASSRGTSGETQYF
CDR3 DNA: TGCGCCAGCAGCCGAGGGACTAGCGGAGAGACCCAGTACTTC

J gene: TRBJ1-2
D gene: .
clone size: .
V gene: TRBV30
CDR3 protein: CAWSGQVGYGYTF
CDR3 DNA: TGTGCCTGGAGTGGACAGGTGGGCTATGGCTACACCTTC

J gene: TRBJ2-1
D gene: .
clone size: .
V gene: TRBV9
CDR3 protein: CASSVDLGRAVYNEQFF
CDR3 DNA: TGTGCCAGCAGCGTAGACCTGGGGAGAGCAGTATACAATGAGCAGTTCTTC

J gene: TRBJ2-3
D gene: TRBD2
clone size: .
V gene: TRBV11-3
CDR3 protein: CASSLRGGATDTQYF
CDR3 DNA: TGTGCCAGCAGCTTACGGGGGGGGGCGACAGATACGCAGTATTTT

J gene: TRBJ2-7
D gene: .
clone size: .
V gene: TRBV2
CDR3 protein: CASRFRAGVEDEQYF
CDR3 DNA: TGTGCCAGCAGGTTTCGGGCAGGGGTGGAGGACGAGCAGTACTTC

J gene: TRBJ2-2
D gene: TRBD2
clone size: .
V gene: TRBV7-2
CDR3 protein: CASSRSGGQNTGELFF
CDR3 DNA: TGTGCCAGCTCCAGAAGCGGGGGCCAGAACACCGGGGAGCTGTTTTTT

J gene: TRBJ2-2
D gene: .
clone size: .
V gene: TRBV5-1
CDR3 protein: CASSLTEGSTGELFF
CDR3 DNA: TGCGCCAGCAGCTTGACTGAGGGATCCACCGGGGAGCTGTTTTTT

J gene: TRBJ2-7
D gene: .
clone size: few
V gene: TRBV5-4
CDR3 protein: CASSPSGRGYEQYF
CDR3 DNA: TGTGCCAGCAGCCCCTCGGGCAGGGGCTACGAGCAGTACTTC

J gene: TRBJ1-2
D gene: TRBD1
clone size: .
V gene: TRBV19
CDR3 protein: CASRPDRGLGGYTF
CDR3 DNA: TGTGCCAGTAGGCCTGACAGGGGGCTGGGGGGCTACACCTTC

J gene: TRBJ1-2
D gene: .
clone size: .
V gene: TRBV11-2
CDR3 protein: CASSLNQGPGYTF
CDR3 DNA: TGTGCCAGCAGCTTGAACCAGGGCCCCGGCTACACCTTC

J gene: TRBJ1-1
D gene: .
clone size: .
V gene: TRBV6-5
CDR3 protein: CASSYGQTNTEAFF
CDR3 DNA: TGTGCCAGCAGTTACGGACAGACAAACACTGAAGCTTTCTTT

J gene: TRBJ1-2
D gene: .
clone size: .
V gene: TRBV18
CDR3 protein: CASSHRIQAYYGYTF
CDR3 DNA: TGTGCCAGCTCACATAGAATACAGGCGTACTATGGCTACACCTTC

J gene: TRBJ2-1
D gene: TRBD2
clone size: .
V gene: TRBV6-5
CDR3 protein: CASSLAGGNEKNEQFF
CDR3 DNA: TGTGCCAGCAGTTTAGCGGGGGGGAACGAAAAAAATGAGCAGTTCTTC